The 17 T cell receptor beta chains below come from one sample, sequenced in a study of prognosis after radiotherapy for stage I lung cancer. Two-round multiplex PCR, the amplification method, yielded TCR beta CDR3 from genomic DNA. Every TRBV and TRBJ gene had its own specific primer in first-round PCR. Each CDR3 protein gets one entry after TCRdb re-called the multiplex PCR reads with MiXCR. The sample consists of approximately 16,000 distinct CDR3 sequences, about 40% of them appearing once. The starting material was PBMCs, obtained before or after stereotactic body radiation therapy (not recorded which). These receptors all come from a donor over 45 with non-small cell lung cancer.

Points on this clonotype: One end of the junction varies from germline; a read error may be responsible. Here the CDR3 DNA reads TGTGCTAGCAGCCGTGGGGGTTTTATGAACACCGGGGAGCTGTTTTTT. Amino acid sequence: CASSRGGFMNTGELFF. The genes are TRBV5-6 and TRBJ2-2, with D perhaps assigned TRBD1 or TRBD2 (5 bases each). Germline V CDR1 and CDR2: SGHDT, YYEEEE. The CDR3 consists of 16 residues.

This clonotype was counted between two and nine times. This may come from a read error, since a much larger clone is one base off. The rearrangement uses TRBV11-2 and TRBJ2-5; D is unclear. The V gene's germline CDR1 is SGHAT and CDR2 FQNNGV. CDR3 length equals 12 residues. V lost 5 bases and J 4 bases, leaving 8 bases between the germline ends. The CDR3 nucleotides are TGTGCCAGCAGCCAAACCGGAGAGACCCAGTACTTC. It yields the protein CASSQTGETQYF.

The chain links TRBV5-4 to TRBJ2-7, with D unclear. Germline CDR1 is SGHNT and CDR2 is YYREEE (reference sequence). The CDR3 is 14 residues long. V was clipped by 2 bases and J by 7 bases, with 16 bases between them. The CDR3 spells CASSFSSTAGEQYF. The CDR3 DNA sequence: TGTGCCAGCAGCTTTTCGTCCACCGCCGGGGAGCAGTACTTC.

The chain couples TRBV6-2 or TRBV6-3 to TRBJ2-1; D remains ambiguous. The germline CDR1 and CDR2 sequences are MNHEY and SVGEGT. Trimming took 11 bases from V and 4 from J, leaving 18 bases between them. This CDR3 region has 14 residues. This CDR3 reads CAGVSLTPYNEQFF. The CDR3 nucleotides are TGTGCCGGCGTTTCACTCACGCCTTACAATGAGCAGTTCTTC.

This clonotype was detected many times. V is TRBV3-1 and J is TRBJ2-1; D is uncertain. The V and J ends lost 1 base and 0 bases respectively, with 10 bases between them. Germline assignment: CDR1 LGHDT and CDR2 YNNKEL (reference sequence). The CDR3 totals 16 residues. The CDR3: CASSQVQLSSYNEQFF. CDR3 sequence (DNA): TGTGCCAGCAGCCAAGTTCAGTTGAGCTCCTACAATGAGCAGTTCTTC.

This clonotype was picked up many times. The chain links TRBV6-1 to TRBJ1-3; possibly TRBD1 for D (6 bases). Germline lookup yields CDR1 MNHNS and CDR2 SASEGT. The CDR3 contains 15 residues. V was clipped by 7 bases and J by 1 base, with 14 bases between them. Here the CDR3 DNA reads TGTGCCAGCATTACCCAACAGGGATCTGGAAACACCATATATTTT. It encodes CASITQQGSGNTIYF.

This clonotype was counted once. The rearrangement uses TRBV12-3 or TRBV12-4 and TRBJ2-1, with D possibly TRBD1 on 6 matching bases. This CDR3 has 15 residues. V was pared by 2 bases and J by 6 bases, with 14 bases between. CDR3: CASSLPADRPNEQFF. CDR3 sequence (DNA): TGTGCCAGCAGTTTACCCGCAGACAGGCCCAATGAGCAGTTCTTC.

This clonotype was counted ten times or more. The chain links TRBV7-3 to TRBJ2-3, with TRBD2 matching 8 bases. CDR3 length: 14 residues. CDR1 is SGHTA, CDR2 FQGTGA, per germline. The trim removed 5 bases at V and 10 bases at J, leaving 11 bases unmatched. This CDR3 reads CASSNGGERGAQYF. The CDR3 bases are TGTGCCAGCAGCAACGGGGGGGAGCGGGGTGCGCAGTATTTT. Full variable domain (rest looked up from reference TRBV7-3 and TRBJ2-3): GAGVSQTPSNKVTEKGKYVELRCDPISGHTALYWYRQSLGQGPEFLIYFQGTGAADDSGLPNDRFFAVRPEGSVSTLKIQRTERGDSAVYLCASSNGGERGAQYFGPGTRLTVL.

This sequence joins TRBV27 and TRBJ2-6; TRBD2 matches at 9 bases. V lost 5 bases to trimming and J lost 2 bases; unmatched junction nucleotides: 10. Germline CDR1 is MNHEY and CDR2 is SMNVEV (reference sequence). CDR3 length: 18 residues. CDR3 protein: CASSPPPGLAPGANVLTF. The CDR3 coding sequence is TGTGCCAGCAGTCCTCCTCCGGGACTAGCCCCTGGGGCCAACGTCCTGACTTTC.

This clonotype is medium-sized within its sample. This chain links TRBV6-1 with TRBJ1-5; a weak D match, TRBD1 (6 bases). The CDR3 sequence is 13 residues long. V was shortened by 8 bases and J by 6 bases, with 14 bases between the two germline ends. Germline V gene sequence: CDR1 MNHNS, CDR2 SASEGT. The CDR3 region has the DNA TGTGCCAGCGGCGAGGGGGGCGGTCAGCCCCAGCATTTT. This encodes CASGEGGGQPQHF.

The sample holds many counts of this clonotype. The CDR3 coding sequence is TGTGCCAGTAGTATAGGGACAGGGTTCATCGAGCAGTACTTC. Amino acid sequence: CASSIGTGFIEQYF. This chain connects TRBV19 to TRBJ2-7; 8 nucleotides match TRBD1. J gave up 6 bases and V 1 base, and 5 bases lay outside the gene matches. CDR3 length: 14 residues. Germline V CDR1 and CDR2: LNHDA, SQIVND (reference sequence).

This chain joins TRBV7-2 and TRBJ2-1; tentative D call: TRBD1 (5 bases). Trimming took 5 bases from V and 8 from J, leaving 16 bases between them. Germline V lookup: CDR1 SGHTA, CDR2 FQGNSA. CDR3 length: 14 amino acids. The CDR3 region is CASSRDSKLDEQFF. The CDR3 DNA follows: TGTGCCAGCAGCCGTGACAGTAAGTTAGATGAGCAGTTCTTC. Looking up the rest from reference TRBV7-2 and TRBJ2-1 gives the full variable domain: GAGVSQSPSNKVTEKGKDVELRCDPISGHTALYWYRQSLGQGLEFLIYFQGNSAPDKSGLPSDRFSAERTGGSVSTLTIQRTQQEDSAVYLCASSRDSKLDEQFFGPGTRLTVL.

The rearrangement uses TRBV2 and TRBJ2-2; the D gene is possibly TRBD2 (7 bases). Per germline, CDR1 SNHLY and CDR2 FYNNEI. The V and J ends lost 6 bases and 8 bases respectively, with 22 bases between them. The CDR3 loop spans 16 amino acids. The CDR3, as DNA: TGTGCCAGCAGAGGGGGGGGTTGGGGGCCTCAGGGGGAGCTGTTTTTT. This encodes CASRGGGWGPQGELFF.

At least ten counts were recorded for this clonotype. The chain links TRBV28 to TRBJ1-2, with D possibly being TRBD1 (5 bases). CDR1 is MDHEN and CDR2 is SYDVKM in the germline V gene. This CDR3 comprises 18 residues. V shed 5 bases and J shed 5 bases, with 27 bases lying between them. The DNA of the CDR3 is TGTGCCAGCAGTACCCAAGTGGGGCCGCTCCCCCAAGGGTATGGCTACACCTTC. Encoded protein: CASSTQVGPLPQGYGYTF.

Worth noting for this clonotype: Only one base separates this from a far larger clonotype, so it likely reflects a read error. The chain combines TRBV6-9 with TRBJ1-1; possible D gene TRBD1, 6 bases. This CDR3 has 15 residues. Germline CDR1 is MNHGY and CDR2 is SVAAGI. CDR3 amino acids: CASSYRSNRASESFF. CDR3 sequence (DNA): TGTGCCAGCAGTTACAGGTCAAACAGGGCTTCTGAATCTTTCTTT.

This clonotype was counted at least ten times. The rearrangement uses TRBV7-9 and TRBJ2-3; TRBD2 agrees at 11 bases. The germline gives CDR1 SEHNR, CDR2 FQNEAQ (reference sequence). The CDR3 length is 17 residues. Trimming at V came to 5 bases and at J to 4 bases, leaving 11 bases not matched to a gene. The DNA for the CDR3 is TGTGCCAGCAGCGAGGGACTTCTAGCGGGAGGCCCAGATACGCAGTATTTT. It specifies CASSEGLLAGGPDTQYF.

This clonotype ranks as medium-sized (0.01 to 0.1%). V and J are TRBV4-2 and TRBJ1-6; 8 nucleotides agree with TRBD1. In germline, CDR1 is LGHNA, CDR2 YNFKEQ. The length of the CDR3 is 14 residues. V shed 4 bases, J shed 6 bases, and the junction held 2 bases outside the gene matches. CDR3 sequence: CASSPTGVNSPLHF. The CDR3 DNA follows: TGTGCCAGCAGCCCGACAGGGGTTAATTCACCCCTCCACTTT.